Described below is a single T cell receptor beta chain sequence and its context. Its target is not known. Per sample, extraction of total RNA gave at least 5.5 micrograms in every case. The data were taken from a study of blood T cells in healthy people across ages. Points from the study as a whole: Greater diversity and more naive CD4+ cells were seen in long-lived donors than in aged donors. Observed TCR beta diversity showed a strong correlation with the percentage of naive T cells as measured by flow cytometry.

Primed by a sample-barcoded 5' primer and a J-beta primer mix, a second PCR proceeded for roughly 7 to 11 cycles. TCRdb re-derived calls from the 5' RACE reads in MiXCR, one entry per CDR3 protein. The table has hundreds of thousands of distinct CDR3 sequences, 58% seen once. V shed 4 bases and J shed 0 bases, with 12 bases lying between them. Germline CDR1 reads SQVTM; CDR2 reads ANQGSEA. CDR3 length: 14 residues. The sequencing input was blood. This clonotype was obtained from a man aged 25 to 45 in good health. V and J are TRBV29-1 and TRBJ2-5; D is tentatively TRBD1 or TRBD2 (6 bases each). For the CDR3, the DNA is TGCAGCGTTGTGTGGGGGGCGCACCAAGAGACCCAGTACTTC. This encodes CSVVWGAHQETQYF.